The clone carrying this T cell receptor beta chain came up many times. Its specificity is not known. TCRdb analysed the 5' RACE reads with MiXCR anew, one entry per CDR3 protein. Of 140,000 to 150,000 distinct CDR3 sequences listed, roughly 3.5% are singletons. This sample is part of a study of identical twins. Whole-study results and caveats: Beta out-of-frame sequences displayed a weaker excess of sharing between twins.

The donors were all healthy and Caucasian. This TCR was sampled from a man younger than 30 in good health. Sequencing was performed on memory T cells sorted from blood.

This chain's CDR3 is CASSQDRLANQPQHF. For the CDR3, the DNA is TGTGCCAGCAGCCAAGATCGGTTGGCCAATCAGCCCCAGCATTTT. V gene TRBV4-2 combines with J gene TRBJ1-5; no clear D gene. The V end was cut by 0 bases, the J end by 3 bases, with 9 bases between. The CDR3 has 15 amino acids. In germline, CDR1 is LGHNA, CDR2 YNFKEQ.